The 20 T cell receptor beta chains below were found in one sample sequenced in a study of blood T cells in healthy people across ages. The authors ran a second PCR of about 6 to 12 cycles using a sample-barcoded 5' primer and a J-beta primer mix. TCRdb re-derived calls from the 5' RACE reads in MiXCR, one entry per CDR3 protein. The sample has approximately 800,000 distinct CDR3 sequences, around 45% seen once; the top ten hold 18%. The sample comprised blood. The origin of the receptors is a man older than 75 in good health.

The V and J genes are TRBV5-1 and TRBJ2-5, with 10 positions matching TRBD2. V was pared by 4 bases and J by 2 bases, with 5 bases of the junction left unmatched. CDR3 length equals 15 residues. Germline V CDR1 and CDR2: SGHRS, YFSETQ. CDR3: CASSIELAGQETQYF. CDR3 in DNA: TGCGCCAGCAGCATTGAACTAGCGGGACAAGAGACCCAGTACTTC.

The chain is built from TRBV4-3 and TRBJ2-7; 12 nucleotides match TRBD1. Germline CDR1 is LGHNA and CDR2 is YSLEER. V lost 0 bases, J lost 7 bases, and 10 bases stayed unmatched. CDR3 length equals 17 residues. The CDR3 DNA follows: TGCGCCAGCAGCCAAGATCGGGGACAGGGGGCGAGGAATGAGCAGTACTTC. Its protein product is CASSQDRGQGARNEQYF.

The V gene is TRBV19, the J gene TRBJ1-5; possibly TRBD1 for D (5 bases). The germline V gene encodes CDR1 LNHDA and CDR2 SQIVND (reference sequence). Trimming stripped 2 bases from V and 4 bases from J, with 6 bases between. CDR3 length: 13 amino acids. CDR3 DNA sequence: TGTGCCAGTAGTATAAAGGGGAATCAGCCCCAGCATTTT. Protein: CASSIKGNQPQHF.

This chain uses TRBV7-7 with TRBJ2-1; a possible D gene is TRBD2 (5 bases). Germline V gives CDR1 SSHAT, CDR2 FNYEAQ (reference sequence). The germline V and J ends were trimmed by 5 bases and 9 bases, with 20 bases remaining between them. There are 15 residues in the CDR3. CDR3 protein: CASSPTEQTAGEQFF. The CDR3 DNA follows: TGTGCCAGCAGCCCTACGGAGCAGACGGCGGGTGAGCAGTTCTTC. The entire variable domain, with the rest obtained from reference TRBV7-7 and TRBJ2-1, is as follows: GAGVSQSPRYKVTKRGQDVTLRCDPISSHATLYWYQQALGQGPEFLTYFNYEAQPDKSGLPSDRFSAERPEGSISTLTIQRTEQRDSAMYRCASSPTEQTAGEQFFGPGTRLTVL.

This clonotype was counted a single time. V gene TRBV7-3 combines with J gene TRBJ2-1; 11 nucleotides align to TRBD2. The ends lost 2 bases at V and 5 bases at J; junction bases unmatched: 11. Germline lookup yields CDR1 SGHTA and CDR2 FQGTGA. CDR3 length: 18 amino acids. For the CDR3, the DNA is TGTGCCAGCAGCTTAGCCTCCGGGACTAGCGGTCAGAACAATGAGCAGTTCTTC. It codes for CASSLASGTSGQNNEQFF.

Concerning this clonotype: A much larger clonotype is one base distant, so this may be a read error. V is TRBV7-2 and J is TRBJ2-1; perhaps D is TRBD1 or TRBD2 (6 bases each). The DNA end is more similar to TRBJ2-7, so the J call may be wrong. The CDR3 totals 16 residues. Germline CDR1 is SGHTA and CDR2 is FQGNSA. The CDR3 DNA reads TGTGCCAGCAGCCGGGGGCTGAGTAGCTCCTACAATGAGCAGTACTTC. Amino acid sequence: CASSRGLSSSYNEQYF.

The chain joins TRBV4-3 to TRBJ2-1; TRBD1 matches 7 bases. V lost 0 bases and J lost 0; bases outside the gene matches: 8. The CDR3 has 18 residues. The germline V gene has CDR1 LGHNA and CDR2 YSLEER. For the CDR3, the DNA is TGCGCCAGCAGCCAAGATCCCCCTGCAGGGGGCTCCTACAATGAGCAGTTCTTC. Its protein is CASSQDPPAGGSYNEQFF.

The chain uses TRBV2 and TRBJ2-1, with D uncertain. Trimming pared 8 bases from V and 4 bases from J, leaving 6 bases between. This CDR3 region has 11 residues. Germline CDR1 SNHLY, CDR2 FYNNEI. CDR3 region: CASAEYNEQFF. The CDR3, as DNA: TGTGCCAGCGCAGAGTACAATGAGCAGTTCTTC.

The chain uses TRBV21-1 and TRBJ1-2. TRBV21-1 constitutes a pseudogene. The CDR3 extends over 16 amino acids. The CDR3, as DNA: TGTGCCAGCAACAAAGAAGACCAGCTGAAATTCTATGGCTACACCTTC. This encodes CASNKEDQLKFYGYTF.

The chain employs TRBV20-1 and TRBJ1-4; D gene ambiguous. The germline V and J ends were trimmed by 5 bases and 3 bases, with 10 bases remaining between them. Germline assignment: CDR1 DFQATT and CDR2 SNEGSKA (reference sequence). The CDR3 sequence is 13 residues long. Here the CDR3 reads CSAPQHSNEKLFF. CDR3 DNA sequence: TGCAGTGCTCCGCAGCATTCTAATGAAAAACTGTTTTTT.

Only one count was recorded for this clonotype. V gene TRBV15 combines with J gene TRBJ2-1, with a tentative D call TRBD2 (6 bases). Trimming took off 1 base at V and 9 bases at J, with 19 bases between the two ends. CDR3 length: 16 amino acids. Germline values: CDR1 LNHNV, CDR2 YYDKDF (reference sequence). The CDR3 DNA reads as TGTGCCACCAGCAGAGGAGTGGGAGGATCATTCCCTGAGCAGTTCTTC. This codes for CATSRGVGGSFPEQFF.

J is TRBJ2-7 and V is TRBV29-1; tentatively, D is TRBD1 or TRBD2 (5 bases each). CDR3 length: 14 amino acids. Germline V gene sequence: CDR1 SQVTM, CDR2 ANQGSEA. The V and J ends lost 7 bases and 0 bases respectively, with 16 bases between them. This chain's CDR3 is CSAREGQNSYEQYF. The CDR3 DNA is TGCAGCGCCCGAGAGGGGCAAAACTCCTACGAGCAGTACTTC.

A remark on this clonotype: A read error may produce the germline difference seen at one junction end. The chain combines TRBV15 with TRBJ2-3; D call uncertain. The CDR3 length is 15 residues. The germline gives CDR1 LNHNV, CDR2 YYDKDF (reference sequence). Written as DNA, the CDR3 is TGTGCCACCGGCAGAGATCTAGACGGCACAGATACGCAGTATTTT. Amino acids: CATGRDLDGTDTQYF. Based on the CDR3 plus reference TRBV15 and TRBJ2-3, the full variable domain is DAMVIQNPRYQVTQFGKPVTLSCSQTLNHNVMYWYQQKSSQAPKLLFHYYDKDFNNEADTPDNFQSRRPNTSFCFLDIRSPGLGDTAMYLCATGRDLDGTDTQYFGPGTRLTVL.

In this sample, this clonotype turned up once. The V and J genes are TRBV11-3 and TRBJ2-5; no clear D gene. V was trimmed by 3 bases and J by 5 bases, leaving 10 bases between them. The germline V gene encodes CDR1 SGHNT and CDR2 YENEEA. The CDR3 extends over 13 amino acids. The CDR3 here is CASSFKHGETQYF. The CDR3 DNA reads as TGTGCCAGCAGCTTTAAACACGGGGAGACCCAGTACTTC.

The chain joins TRBV9 to TRBJ2-7, with a weak D call TRBD1 (5 bases). Germline V gene data show CDR1 as SGDLS and CDR2 as YYNGEE. V shed 0 bases and J shed 2 bases, with 9 bases lying between them. This CDR3 contains 14 residues. DNA of the CDR3: TGTGCCAGCAGCGTAGAGGCCAGGGCCTACGAGCAGTACTTC. Translation gives CASSVEARAYEQYF.

The chain is built from TRBV28 and TRBJ2-5; 9 nucleotides match TRBD1. Germline V gene lookup returns CDR1 MDHEN and CDR2 SYDVKM. The CDR3 covers 15 residues. V lost 4 bases, J lost 2 bases, and 5 bases stayed unmatched. The CDR3 DNA reads as TGTGCCAGCAGTTCTCCGGGACAGGGTCAAGAGACCCAGTACTTC. Translation gives CASSSPGQGQETQYF.

The V call is TRBV2, the J call TRBJ2-3; TRBD1 is a possible D gene (5 bases). V gave up 5 bases and J gave up 4 bases, with 10 bases separating them. The germline V gene encodes CDR1 SNHLY and CDR2 FYNNEI. CDR3 length equals 13 residues. In nucleotides, the CDR3 is TGTGCCAGCAGTTCCAGGGTATCAGATACGCAGTATTTT. Protein: CASSSRVSDTQYF.

This clonotype was observed many times. The gene calls are TRBV18 and TRBJ2-1; perhaps TRBD2 as D (6 bases). The germline gives CDR1 KGHSH, CDR2 LQKENI. This CDR3 has 13 amino acids. Trimming shortened V by 2 bases and J by 4 bases, and 6 bases separated the two germline ends. In nucleotides, the CDR3 is TGTGCCAGCTCACCAGGGGGGTACAATGAGCAGTTCTTC. Translation: CASSPGGYNEQFF.

V is TRBV12-3 or TRBV12-4 and J is TRBJ2-5; 7 bases are shared with TRBD1. V shed 5 bases and J 11 bases; nucleotides not matched to a gene: 8. The CDR3 has 12 amino acids. CDR3 sequence (DNA): TGTGCCAGCAGTGCAGACAGGGTTGAGCAGTACTTC. This codes for CASSADRVEQYF.

The rearrangement uses TRBV6-6 and TRBJ2-7; D unresolved. The J call may be wrong; the DNA end is better matched by TRBJ2-5. Per the germline V gene, CDR1 is MNHNY and CDR2 is SVGAGI (reference sequence). This CDR3 spans 13 amino acids. The CDR3 reads CASSLTVGQTQYF. DNA for the CDR3: TGTGCCAGCAGTTTAACAGTCGGTCAGACCCAGTACTTC.